These 16 T cell receptor beta chains came from one sample sequenced in a study of shared clonotypes between healthy human individuals. Produced via immunoSEQ multiplex PCR; TCRdb's table is partial and in-frame only. The sample has some 1.1 million clones; roughly 77% are singletons. Sequencing was carried out using memory CD4+ T cells from PBMCs. Subset reported: CD45RA-negative fraction. These receptors originate from a man aged 18-30 years in good health. Some clones in this sample may be carry-over from other donors' samples.

CDR3 in amino acids: CAWTMGDSLGEQYF. CDR3 bases: TGTGCCTGGACCATGGGGGACAGCCTCGGGGAGCAGTACTTC. This chain joins TRBV30 and TRBJ2-7; 7 bases are shared with TRBD1. The junction had 13 bases not matched to a gene; V was cut back by 4 bases and J by 7 bases. The V gene's germline CDR1 is GTSNPN and CDR2 SVGIG (reference sequence). The CDR3 is 14 residues long.

The chain carries TRBV5-1 and TRBJ2-3; 15 nucleotides line up with TRBD2. The length of the CDR3 is 19 residues. The germline gives CDR1 SGHRS, CDR2 YFSETQ. The trim removed 3 bases at V and 1 base at J, leaving 9 bases unmatched. The CDR3 spells CASSSKGTSGRQRTDTQYF. CDR3 in DNA: TGCGCCAGCAGCTCGAAAGGGACTAGCGGGAGGCAGCGCACAGATACGCAGTATTTT.

Only a few counts were recorded for this clone. This chain uses TRBV10-3 with TRBJ1-1, with a possible D match to TRBD1 (5 bases). Germline values: CDR1 ENHRY, CDR2 SYGVKD. The CDR3 has 13 residues. V was pared by 9 bases and J by 0 bases, with 11 bases between. The CDR3 DNA is TGTGCCATTGCCAGGGAAATGAACACTGAAGCTTTCTTT. It encodes CAIAREMNTEAFF.

This chain joins TRBV2 and TRBJ1-5; D possibly corresponds to TRBD1 (6 bases). Germline loops: CDR1 SNHLY, CDR2 FYNNEI. This CDR3 comprises 14 residues. Trimming pared 5 bases from V and 4 bases from J, leaving 12 bases between. This chain's CDR3 is CASSRLRGNQPQHF. The CDR3, as DNA: TGTGCCAGCAGTCGTCTCAGGGGAAATCAGCCCCAGCATTTT.

To note about this clone: The sample carries other DNA sequences with the same CDR3. This sequence joins TRBV7-8 and TRBJ1-5, with D unresolved. Germline values: CDR1 SGHVS, CDR2 FQNEAQ. V was pared by 5 bases and J by 4 bases, with 6 bases between. There are 12 residues in the CDR3. The CDR3 reads CASSPTNQPQHF. CDR3 nucleotides: TGTGCCAGCAGCCCCACTAATCAGCCCCAGCATTTT.

The V call is TRBV10-1, the J call TRBJ1-5, with TRBD1 matching over 7 bases. CDR3 length: 18 amino acids. V lost 2 bases, J lost 4 bases, and 14 bases stayed unmatched. Per the germline V gene, CDR1 is WNHNN and CDR2 is SYGVQD (reference sequence). The CDR3, as DNA: TGCGCCAGCAGTGAGGTCCAAGGGGGCGCCCGGAGGAATCAGCCCCAGCATTTT. Its protein product is CASSEVQGGARRNQPQHF.

CDR3 amino acids: CASSLGLGVDEQFF. Written as DNA, the CDR3 is TGTGCCAGCAGCTTAGGTTTGGGTGTGGATGAGCAGTTCTTC. V and J are TRBV7-2 and TRBJ2-1; D uncertain. V was shortened by 1 base and J by 8 bases, with 12 bases between the two germline ends. CDR3 size: 14 residues. In germline, CDR1 is SGHTA, CDR2 FQGNSA.

This clone was counted a single time. The rearrangement uses TRBV2 and TRBJ2-7, with D possibly TRBD1 on 5 matching bases. Per the germline V gene, CDR1 is SNHLY and CDR2 is FYNNEI. The CDR3 consists of 16 residues. V was shortened by 4 bases and J by 6 bases, with 22 bases between the two germline ends. The CDR3 nucleotides read TGTGCCAGCAGTGCATTCTTGACAGAAGCCTTCGGCGAGCAGTACTTC. As protein: CASSAFLTEAFGEQYF.

Remarks on this clone: The same CDR3 also results from other DNA sequences found in this sample. V gene TRBV19 combines with J gene TRBJ1-1; 8 bases line up with TRBD1. The V segment lost 3 bases and the J segment 5 bases; nucleotides outside the gene matches: 5. This CDR3 spans 14 amino acids. The germline V gene encodes CDR1 LNHDA and CDR2 SQIVND (reference sequence). CDR3 protein: CASSIRQGRTEAFF. In DNA, the CDR3 is TGTGCCAGTAGTATTCGACAGGGGCGGACTGAAGCTTTCTTT.

This chain joins TRBV27 and TRBJ1-2; D gene uncertain. The CDR3 extends over 12 amino acids. In germline, CDR1 is MNHEY, CDR2 SMNVEV (reference sequence). V lost 6 bases and J 7 bases, leaving 12 bases between the germline ends. The chain's CDR3 is CASSPQDGGYTF. CDR3 in DNA: TGTGCCAGCAGCCCTCAAGATGGTGGCTACACCTTC.

This sequence joins TRBV18 and TRBJ1-5; D is ambiguous. The CDR3 sequence is 15 residues long. Germline-derived CDR1 and CDR2 are KGHSH and LQKENI. The V gene lost 3 bases and the J gene lost 2 bases, with 11 bases spanning the gap. The CDR3, as DNA: TGTGCCAGCTCACCGTCCACCCGGGGCAATCAGCCCCAGCATTTT. As protein: CASSPSTRGNQPQHF.

For the CDR3, the DNA is TGCAGCGTTTTAAATCATGACGGGCCAGATACGCAGTATTTT. Its protein is CSVLNHDGPDTQYF. This chain connects TRBV29-1 to TRBJ2-3, with D unresolved. Germline lookup yields CDR1 SQVTM and CDR2 ANQGSEA. V was trimmed by 5 bases and J by 4 bases, leaving 16 bases between them. CDR3 length: 14 amino acids.

The chain combines TRBV28 with TRBJ2-5, with TRBD1 matching 9 bases. V was pared by 7 bases and J by 5 bases, with 2 bases of the junction left unmatched. Germline V lookup: CDR1 MDHEN, CDR2 SYDVKM. CDR3 length: 12 amino acids. The CDR3 sequence: CASTTGGETQYF. CDR3 nucleotides: TGTGCCAGCACGACAGGGGGGGAGACCCAGTACTTC.

The chain uses TRBV5-1 and TRBJ2-5; TRBD1 aligns across 9 bases. V was clipped by 2 bases and J by 5 bases; unmatched bases: 10. Germline values: CDR1 SGHRS, CDR2 YFSETQ. The CDR3 sequence is 16 residues long. The CDR3, as DNA: TGCGCCAGCAGCTTTCTAGATGGGACAGGGCTGGAGACCCAGTACTTC. Translating it yields CASSFLDGTGLETQYF.

The CDR3 region is CASSLALGQGAYGYTF. Here the CDR3 DNA reads TGTGCCAGCAGCTTAGCGCTTGGGCAGGGAGCCTATGGCTACACCTTC. This chain joins TRBV7-2 and TRBJ1-2, with D maybe TRBD1 (5 bases). V lost 0 bases and J lost 4, with 15 bases in between. This CDR3 contains 16 residues. The V gene's germline CDR1 is SGHTA and CDR2 FQGNSA.

The CDR3 sequence is CASSTGQGSGYTF. The CDR3 DNA reads TGCGCCAGCAGCACCGGACAGGGGTCTGGCTACACCTTC. The gene calls are TRBV5-1 and TRBJ1-2; 9 bases map to TRBD1. Germline CDR1 SGHRS, CDR2 YFSETQ. V lost 4 bases and J lost 7; bases outside the gene matches: 5. This CDR3 spans 13 amino acids.